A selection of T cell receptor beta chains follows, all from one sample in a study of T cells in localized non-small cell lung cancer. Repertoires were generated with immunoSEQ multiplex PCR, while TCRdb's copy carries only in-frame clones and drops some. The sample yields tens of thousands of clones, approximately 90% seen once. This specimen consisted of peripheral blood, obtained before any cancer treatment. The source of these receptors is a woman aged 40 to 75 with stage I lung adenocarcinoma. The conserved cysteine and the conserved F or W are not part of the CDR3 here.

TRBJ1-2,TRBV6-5,ASSYSIGDHYGYT
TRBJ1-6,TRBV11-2,ASSFGTGSSPLH
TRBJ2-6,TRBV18,ASSPAAPGTGANVLT
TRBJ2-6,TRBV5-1,ASGPATGANVLT
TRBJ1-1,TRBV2,ASHQGNTEAF
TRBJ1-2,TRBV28,ASSLDRDYGYT
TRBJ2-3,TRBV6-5,ASSSVHLLRTDTQY
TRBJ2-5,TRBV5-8,ASSPRQGRPETQY
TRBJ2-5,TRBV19,ASSMRGSRAETQY
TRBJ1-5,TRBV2,ASSATGKNQPQH
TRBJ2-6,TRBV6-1,ASRTSGSGANVLT
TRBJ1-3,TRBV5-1,ASSLAGVRSGNTIY
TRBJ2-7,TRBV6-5,ASSYSPGTGSEQY
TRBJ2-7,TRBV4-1,ASSQVPGTGLRADSYEQY
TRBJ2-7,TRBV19,ASSRDTYEQY
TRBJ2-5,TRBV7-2,ASSFGWRGGETQY
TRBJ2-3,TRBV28,ASTGTEVTYTQY
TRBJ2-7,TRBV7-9,ASSGSGYPSYEQY
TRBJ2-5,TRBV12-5,ASGLSGARETQY
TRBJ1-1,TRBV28,ASSLGTEKWNTEAF
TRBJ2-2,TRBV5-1,ASSPGTGDNTGELF
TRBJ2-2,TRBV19,ASSTKGLAGAGTGELF
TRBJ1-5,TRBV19,ASRHDRSPQH
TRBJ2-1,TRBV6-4,ASTSGGVQF
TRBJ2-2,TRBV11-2,ASIGTRGHTGELF
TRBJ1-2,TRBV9,ASSLWDRGEGGGYT
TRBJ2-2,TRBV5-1,ASSGVGYTGELF
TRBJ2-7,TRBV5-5,ASSGWDRDEQY
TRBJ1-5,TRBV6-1,ASSEEGISNQPQH
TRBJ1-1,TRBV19,ASSIGGGGAF
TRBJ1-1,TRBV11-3,ASSLGALFEAF
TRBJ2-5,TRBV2,ASSSEAGETQY
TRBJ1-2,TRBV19,ASKGDGYT
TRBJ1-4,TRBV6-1,ASSGDGHEKLF
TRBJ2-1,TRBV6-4,ASSDPLIGDRVVNEQF
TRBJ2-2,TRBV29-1,SVDRGNTGELF
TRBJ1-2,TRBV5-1,ASSFAQGNYGYT
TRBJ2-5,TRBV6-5,ASSGTGGDQY
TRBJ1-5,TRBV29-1,SGPGQGNQPQH
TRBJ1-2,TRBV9,ASSPWTDPNYGYT
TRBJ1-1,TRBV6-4,ASRPHGGNTEAF
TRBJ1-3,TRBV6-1,ASSDPGEGTGNTIY
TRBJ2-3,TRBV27,ASSLVGRLGDTQY
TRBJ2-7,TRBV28,ASSLGPVGRGPKGSYEQY
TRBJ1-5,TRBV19,ASSAEATLSNQPQH
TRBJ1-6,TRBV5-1,ASSPQGSSYNSPLH
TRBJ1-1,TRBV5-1,ASSTGTVQNTEAF
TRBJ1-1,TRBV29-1,SVERRHNTEAF
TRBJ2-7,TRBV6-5,ASKLGRNSYEQY
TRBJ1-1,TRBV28,ASSGARRAF
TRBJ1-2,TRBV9,ASSVGQNYGYT
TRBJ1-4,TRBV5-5,ASSFRISTGDEKLF
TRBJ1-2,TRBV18,ASSPSSRGAGYGYT
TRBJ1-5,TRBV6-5,ASRNRGNSNQPQH
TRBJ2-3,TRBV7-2,ASSLASSGGGYTDTQY
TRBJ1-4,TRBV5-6,ASNSWTGRVELF
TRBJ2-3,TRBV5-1,ASSSGSGSIQDTQY
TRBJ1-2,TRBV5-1,ATQAILPNGYT
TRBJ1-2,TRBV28,ASSLLPYRDPNYGYT
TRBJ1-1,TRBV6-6,ASSRGRRTEAF